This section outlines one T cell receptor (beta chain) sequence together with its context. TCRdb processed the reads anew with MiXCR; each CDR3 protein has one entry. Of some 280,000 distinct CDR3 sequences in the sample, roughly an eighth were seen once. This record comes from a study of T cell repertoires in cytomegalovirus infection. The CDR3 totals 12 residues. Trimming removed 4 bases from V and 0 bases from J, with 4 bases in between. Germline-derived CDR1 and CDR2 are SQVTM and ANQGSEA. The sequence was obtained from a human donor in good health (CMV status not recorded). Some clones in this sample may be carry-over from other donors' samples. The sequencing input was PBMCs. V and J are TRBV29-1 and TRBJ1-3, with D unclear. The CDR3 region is CSVGNSGNTIYF. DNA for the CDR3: TGCAGCGTTGGGAACTCTGGAAACACCATATATTTT.